This entry lists 10 T cell receptor beta chains sequenced from one sample in a study of long-term antiretroviral therapy in people with HIV. Run at survey level, the immunoSEQ assay was version v3.0. TCRdb keeps only in-frame clones here, not all; method: immunoSEQ multiplex PCR. The data show about 50,000 clones, around four fifths seen once. The sample consisted of unsorted PBMCs, taken 0.8 years after starting antiretroviral therapy. Receptors were obtained from a woman in her late teens or twenties with HIV.

The V gene is TRBV4-1, the J gene TRBJ2-5; D possibly corresponds to TRBD1 (5 bases). V lost 1 base, J lost 3 bases, and 9 bases lay in between. Germline CDR1 and CDR2: MGHRA and YSYEKL. The CDR3 has 14 residues. CDR3 in amino acids: CASSQGGREETQYF. The CDR3 nucleotides are TGCGCCAGCAGCCAAGGGGGCAGGGAAGAGACCCAGTACTTC.

The table lists this clone with a few counts. The chain is built from TRBV12-5 and TRBJ1-5; the D is unclear. This CDR3 contains 17 residues. Deletions cut 4 bases from V and 5 bases from J, with 21 bases between. Germline V CDR1 and CDR2: LGHNT, FRNRAP. The CDR3 DNA reads as TGTGCTAGTGGTTCCCTTAGGGTTTGTTGCCTCTATCAGCCCCAGCATTTT. Translation gives CASGSLRVCCLYQPQHF. Filled out from reference TRBV12-5 and TRBJ1-5, the complete variable domain reads DARVTQTPRHKVTEMGQEVTMRCQPILGHNTVFWYRQTMMQGLELLAYFRNRAPLDDSGMPKDRFSAEMPDATLATLKIQPSEPRDSAVYFCASGSLRVCCLYQPQHFGDGTRLSIL.

This sequence joins TRBV7-8 and TRBJ2-2, with 10 bases that match TRBD2. Germline CDR1 is SGHVS and CDR2 is FQNEAQ. Trimming removed 2 bases from V and 4 bases from J; junction bases left unmatched: 4. The length of the CDR3 is 16 residues. CDR3 loop: CASSLTSGTATGELFF. The DNA of the CDR3 is TGTGCCAGCAGCTTAACTAGCGGGACGGCCACCGGGGAGCTGTTTTTT.

The V gene is TRBV9, the J gene TRBJ2-7, with D perhaps being TRBD1 or TRBD2 (5 bases each). V was cut by 3 bases and J by 4 bases, with 23 bases left in between. Germline-derived CDR1 and CDR2 are SGDLS and YYNGEE. CDR3 length: 17 residues. CDR3 sequence: CASSEAPGTQGGYEQYF. In DNA, the CDR3 is TGTGCCAGCAGCGAAGCCCCCGGGACCCAAGGCGGTTACGAGCAGTACTTC.

This chain connects TRBV5-1 to TRBJ2-1; 9 bases are shared with TRBD1. This CDR3 region has 16 residues. Germline V gives CDR1 SGHRS, CDR2 YFSETQ. Unmatched junction bases numbered 5, after V lost 4 bases and J lost 0 bases. CDR3 protein: CASSQTGGNSYNEQFF. Here the CDR3 DNA reads TGCGCCAGCAGCCAGACAGGGGGGAACTCCTACAATGAGCAGTTCTTC.

J is TRBJ2-7 and V is TRBV4-2; 9 nucleotides line up with TRBD2. V was pared by 6 bases and J by 6 bases, with 9 bases of the junction left unmatched. Per the germline V gene, CDR1 is LGHNA and CDR2 is YNFKEQ. This CDR3 comprises 14 residues. This CDR3 reads CASRGSGRSGEQYF. Here the CDR3 DNA reads TGTGCCAGCAGGGGAAGCGGGAGGAGCGGCGAGCAGTACTTC.

V and J are TRBV6-1 and TRBJ1-1; D gene ambiguous. The CDR3 contains 14 residues. Germline V gene data show CDR1 as MNHNS and CDR2 as SASEGT. Trimming removed 2 bases at V and 3 bases at J, with 10 bases between. CDR3 loop: CASSEKSTYTEAFF. Written as DNA, the CDR3 is TGTGCCAGCAGTGAAAAGTCAACTTACACTGAAGCTTTCTTT.

The chain carries TRBV19 and TRBJ2-7; 12 bases match TRBD1. Germline assignment: CDR1 LNHDA and CDR2 SQIVND (reference sequence). The CDR3 extends over 12 amino acids. The J segment lost 7 bases and the V segment lost 9 bases, leaving 4 bases of the junction unmatched. The CDR3 DNA is TGTGCCAGCGGGACAGGGGGCGGTGAGCAGTACTTC. It translates to CASGTGGGEQYF. The variable domain in full, completed from reference TRBV19 and TRBJ2-7, reads DGGITQSPKYLFRKEGQNVTLSCEQNLNHDAMYWYRQDPGQGLRLIYYSQIVNDFQKGDIAEGYSVSREKKESFPLTVTSAQKNPTAFYLCASGTGGGEQYFGPGTRLTVT.

CDR3 coding DNA: TGTGCCAGCAGCCCGACCGGGAGGCCGCTGGTCAATGAGCAGTTCTTC. Encoded protein: CASSPTGRPLVNEQFF. The chain uses TRBV9 and TRBJ2-1, with TRBD2 matching over 7 bases. The J segment lost 6 bases and the V segment lost 4 bases, leaving 13 bases of the junction unmatched. Germline V lookup: CDR1 SGDLS, CDR2 YYNGEE. The CDR3 contains 16 residues.

The CDR3 DNA follows: TGTGCCAGCAGCTTAGTGCGGCTAGCGGGTGTAAGTACTAGCACAGATACGCAGTATTTT. Encoded protein: CASSLVRLAGVSTSTDTQYF. This chain connects TRBV13 to TRBJ2-3; 8 bases are a match to TRBD2. V was clipped by 1 base and J by 0 bases; unmatched bases: 15. Germline V gives CDR1 PRHDT, CDR2 FYEKMQ (reference sequence). The CDR3 runs 20 residues.